The TCR beta chain under discussion was sequenced for a study of blood T cell repertoires in COVID-19. On the study more broadly: Sites in the United States, Italy and Spain provided acute and convalescent COVID-19 samples.

Deletions cut 3 bases from V and 4 bases from J, with 10 bases between. This CDR3 comprises 13 residues. The germline gives CDR1 SGHRS, CDR2 YFSETQ. In the original processing: From reference gene primer amplification, estimates of nucleated cell counts were derived. The repertoire was sequenced with immunoSEQ multiplex PCR; TCRdb's copy has only in-frame clones and lacks some. That table gives V, J and clone size, and the DNA gave D and trimming. The data show some 42,000 clones, with nearly 90% seen just once and approximately 3% held by the top ten. The source material was peripheral blood. The V gene is TRBV5-1, the J gene TRBJ1-2; no reliable D call. This TCR was recovered from a man aged 45-65 years with active COVID-19. As DNA, the CDR3 is TGCGCCAGCAGCTCTGACACCACCTATGGCTACACCTTC. This codes for CASSSDTTYGYTF.